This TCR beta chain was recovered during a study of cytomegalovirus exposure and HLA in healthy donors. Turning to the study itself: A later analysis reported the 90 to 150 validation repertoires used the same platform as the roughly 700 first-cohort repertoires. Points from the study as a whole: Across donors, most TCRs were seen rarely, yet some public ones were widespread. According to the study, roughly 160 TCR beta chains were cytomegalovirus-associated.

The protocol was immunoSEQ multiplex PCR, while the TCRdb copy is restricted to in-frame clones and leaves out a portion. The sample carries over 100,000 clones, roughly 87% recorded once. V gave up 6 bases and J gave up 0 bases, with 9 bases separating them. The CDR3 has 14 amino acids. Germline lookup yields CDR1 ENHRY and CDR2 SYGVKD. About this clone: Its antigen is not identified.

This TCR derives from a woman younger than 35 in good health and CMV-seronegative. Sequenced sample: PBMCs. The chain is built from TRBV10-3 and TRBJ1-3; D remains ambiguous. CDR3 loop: CAIRNGSSGNTIYF. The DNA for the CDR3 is TGTGCCATCAGAAACGGGAGCTCTGGAAACACCATATATTTT.